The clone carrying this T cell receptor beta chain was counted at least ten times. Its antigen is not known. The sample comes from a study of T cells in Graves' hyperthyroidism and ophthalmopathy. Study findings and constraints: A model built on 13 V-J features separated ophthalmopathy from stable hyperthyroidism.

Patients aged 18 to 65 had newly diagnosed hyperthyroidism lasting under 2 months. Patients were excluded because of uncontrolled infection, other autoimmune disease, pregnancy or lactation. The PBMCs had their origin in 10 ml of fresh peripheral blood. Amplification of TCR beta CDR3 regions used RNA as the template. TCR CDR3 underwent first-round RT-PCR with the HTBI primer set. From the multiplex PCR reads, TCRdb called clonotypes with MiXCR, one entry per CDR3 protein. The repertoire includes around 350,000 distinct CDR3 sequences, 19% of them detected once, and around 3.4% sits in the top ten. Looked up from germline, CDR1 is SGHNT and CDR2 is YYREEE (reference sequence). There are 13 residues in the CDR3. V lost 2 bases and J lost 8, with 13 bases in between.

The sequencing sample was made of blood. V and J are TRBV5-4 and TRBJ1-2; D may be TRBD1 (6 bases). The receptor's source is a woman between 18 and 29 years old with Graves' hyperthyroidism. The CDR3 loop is CASSLGGREGYTF. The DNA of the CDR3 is TGTGCCAGCAGCTTAGGGGGGCGCGAGGGCTACACCTTC. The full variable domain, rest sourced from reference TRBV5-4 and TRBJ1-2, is ETGVTQSPTHLIKTRGQQVTLRCSSQSGHNTVSWYQQALGQGPQFIFQYYREEENGRGNFPPRFSGLQFPNYSSELNVNALELDDSALYLCASSLGGREGYTFGSGTRLTVV.